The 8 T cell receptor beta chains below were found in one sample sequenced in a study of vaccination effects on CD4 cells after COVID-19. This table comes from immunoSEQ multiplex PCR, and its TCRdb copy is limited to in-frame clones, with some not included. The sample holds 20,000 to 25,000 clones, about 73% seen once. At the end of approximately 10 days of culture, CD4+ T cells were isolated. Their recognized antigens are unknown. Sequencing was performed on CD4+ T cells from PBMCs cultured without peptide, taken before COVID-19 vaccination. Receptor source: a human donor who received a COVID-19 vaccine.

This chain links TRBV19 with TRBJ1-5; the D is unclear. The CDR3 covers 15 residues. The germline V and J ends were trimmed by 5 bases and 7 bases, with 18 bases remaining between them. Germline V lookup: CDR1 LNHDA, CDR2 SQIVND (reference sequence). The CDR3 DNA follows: TGTGCCAGTAGTGACCACAGATGGGTTATCCAGCCCCAGCATTTT. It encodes CASSDHRWVIQPQHF.

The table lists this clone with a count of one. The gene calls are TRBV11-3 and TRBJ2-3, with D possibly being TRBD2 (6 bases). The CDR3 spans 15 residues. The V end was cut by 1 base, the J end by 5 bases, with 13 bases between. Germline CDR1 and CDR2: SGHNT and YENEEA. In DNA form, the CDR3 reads TGTGCCAGCAGCTTAGTATTTGGCGGGATAGATACGCAGTATTTT. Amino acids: CASSLVFGGIDTQYF.

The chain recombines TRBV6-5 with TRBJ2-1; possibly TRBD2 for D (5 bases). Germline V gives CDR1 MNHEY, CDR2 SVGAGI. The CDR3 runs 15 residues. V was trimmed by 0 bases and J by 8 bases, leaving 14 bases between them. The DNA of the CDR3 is TGTGCCAGCAGTTACTCGAGGGCGTCCGCCGATGAGCAGTTCTTC. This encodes CASSYSRASADEQFF.

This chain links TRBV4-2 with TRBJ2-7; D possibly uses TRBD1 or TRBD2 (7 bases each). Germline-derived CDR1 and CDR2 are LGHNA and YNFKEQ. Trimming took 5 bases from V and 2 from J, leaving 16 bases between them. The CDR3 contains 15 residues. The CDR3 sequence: CASSAGGGSPYEQYF. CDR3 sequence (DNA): TGTGCCAGCAGCGCAGGGGGGGGTTCCCCCTACGAGCAGTACTTC.

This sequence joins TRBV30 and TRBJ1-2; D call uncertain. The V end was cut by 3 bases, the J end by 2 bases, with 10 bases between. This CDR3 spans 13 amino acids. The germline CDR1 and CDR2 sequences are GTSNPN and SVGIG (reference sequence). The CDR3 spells CAWSVDLNYGYTF. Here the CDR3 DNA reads TGTGCCTGGAGCGTAGACCTGAACTATGGCTACACCTTC.

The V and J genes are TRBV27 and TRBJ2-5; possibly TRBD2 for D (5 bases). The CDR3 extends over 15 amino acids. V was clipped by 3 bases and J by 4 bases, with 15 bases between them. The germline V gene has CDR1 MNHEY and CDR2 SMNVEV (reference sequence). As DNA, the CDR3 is TGTGCCAGCAGTTTGAGAGGGTCAGTAACAGAGACCCAGTACTTC. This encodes CASSLRGSVTETQYF.

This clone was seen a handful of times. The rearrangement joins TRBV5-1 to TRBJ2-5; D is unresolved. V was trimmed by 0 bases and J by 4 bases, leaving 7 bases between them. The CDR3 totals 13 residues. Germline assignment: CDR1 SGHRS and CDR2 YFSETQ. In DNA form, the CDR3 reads TGCGCCAGCAGCTTGGGGAACCGAGAGACCCAGTACTTC. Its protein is CASSLGNRETQYF. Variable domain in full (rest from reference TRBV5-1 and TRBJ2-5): KAGVTQTPRYLIKTRGQQVTLSCSPISGHRSVSWYQQTPGQGLQFLFEYFSETQRNKGNFPGRFSGRQFSNSRSEMNVSTLELGDSALYLCASSLGNRETQYFGPGTRLLVL.

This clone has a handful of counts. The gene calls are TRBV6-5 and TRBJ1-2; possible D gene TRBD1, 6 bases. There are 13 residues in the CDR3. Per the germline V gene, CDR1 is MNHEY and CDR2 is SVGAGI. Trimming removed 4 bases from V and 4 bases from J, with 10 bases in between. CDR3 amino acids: CASSLDSSYGYTF. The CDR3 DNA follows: TGTGCCAGCAGTTTGGACAGCTCCTATGGCTACACCTTC.